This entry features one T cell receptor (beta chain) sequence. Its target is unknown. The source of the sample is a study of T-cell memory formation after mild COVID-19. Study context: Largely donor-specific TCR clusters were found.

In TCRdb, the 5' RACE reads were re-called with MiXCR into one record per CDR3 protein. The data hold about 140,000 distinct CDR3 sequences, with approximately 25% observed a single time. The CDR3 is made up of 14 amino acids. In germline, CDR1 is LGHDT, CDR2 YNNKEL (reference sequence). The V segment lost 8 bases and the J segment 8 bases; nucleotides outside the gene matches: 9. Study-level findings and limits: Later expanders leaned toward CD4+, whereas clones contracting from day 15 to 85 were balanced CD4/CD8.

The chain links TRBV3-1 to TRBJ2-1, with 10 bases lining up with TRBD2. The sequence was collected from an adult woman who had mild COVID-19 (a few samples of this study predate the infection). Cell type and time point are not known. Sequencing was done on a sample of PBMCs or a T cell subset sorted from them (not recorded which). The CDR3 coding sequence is TGTGCCAGCGAGGCTAGCGGGAGTCAGGATGAGCAGTTCTTC. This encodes CASEASGSQDEQFF.